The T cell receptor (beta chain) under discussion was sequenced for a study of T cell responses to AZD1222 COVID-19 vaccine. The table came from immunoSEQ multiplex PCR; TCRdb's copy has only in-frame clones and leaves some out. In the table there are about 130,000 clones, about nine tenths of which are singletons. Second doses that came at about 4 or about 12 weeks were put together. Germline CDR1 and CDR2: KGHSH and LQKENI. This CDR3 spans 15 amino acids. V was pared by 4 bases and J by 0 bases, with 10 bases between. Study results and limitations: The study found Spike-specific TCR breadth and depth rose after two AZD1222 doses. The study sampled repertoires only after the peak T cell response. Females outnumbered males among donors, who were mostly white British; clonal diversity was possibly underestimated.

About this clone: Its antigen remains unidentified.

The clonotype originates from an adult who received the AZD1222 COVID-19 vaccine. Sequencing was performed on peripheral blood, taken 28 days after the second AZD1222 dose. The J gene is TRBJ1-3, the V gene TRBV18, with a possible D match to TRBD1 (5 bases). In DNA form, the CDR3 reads TGTGCCAGCTCACGGGACTCGAGCTCTGGAAACACCATATATTTT. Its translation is CASSRDSSSGNTIYF.